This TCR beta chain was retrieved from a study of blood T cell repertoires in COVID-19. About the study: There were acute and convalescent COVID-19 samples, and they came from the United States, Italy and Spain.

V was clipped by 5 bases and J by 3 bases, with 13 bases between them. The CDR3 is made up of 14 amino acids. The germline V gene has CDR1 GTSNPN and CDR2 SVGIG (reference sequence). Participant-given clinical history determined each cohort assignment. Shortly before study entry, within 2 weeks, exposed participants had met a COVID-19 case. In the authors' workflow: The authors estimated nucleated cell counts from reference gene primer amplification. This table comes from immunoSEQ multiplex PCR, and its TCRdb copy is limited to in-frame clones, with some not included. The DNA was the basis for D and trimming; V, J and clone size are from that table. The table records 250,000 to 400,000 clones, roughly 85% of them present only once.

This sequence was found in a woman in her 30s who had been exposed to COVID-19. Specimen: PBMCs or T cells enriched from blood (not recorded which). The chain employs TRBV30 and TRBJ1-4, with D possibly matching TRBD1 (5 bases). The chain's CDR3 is CAWARDLSNEKLFF. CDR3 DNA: TGTGCCTGGGCACGGGACTTGTCTAATGAAAAACTGTTTTTT.